This T cell receptor beta chain was profiled in a study of blood T cell repertoires in COVID-19. About the research overall: Samples came from the United States, Italy and Spain, spanning acute and convalescent COVID-19. PBMCs, B-cell-depleted T cells, or T cells provided the cDNA or gDNA that made up the material.

Residents of 20 to 25 US areas, aged about 18 to 95 years, made up the participants. Produced via immunoSEQ multiplex PCR; TCRdb's table is partial and in-frame only. The sample lists some 250,000 clones; approximately 85% were seen once. The sequencing sample was made of PBMCs or T cells enriched from blood (not recorded which). The sequence was obtained from a woman aged 45-60 years who had recovered from COVID-19.

CDR3 DNA: TGTGCCAGCAGCTTAGGATTGGGGGGCTACAATGAGCAGTTCTTC. Translated, it gives CASSLGLGGYNEQFF. The V and J genes are TRBV11-2 and TRBJ2-1; TRBD2 might be the D (6 bases). V lost 1 base and J 3 bases, leaving 10 bases between the germline ends. The CDR3 is made up of 15 amino acids. Per germline, CDR1 SGHAT and CDR2 FQNNGV. Supplemented by reference TRBV11-2 and TRBJ2-1, the full variable domain reads EAGVAQSPRYKIIEKRQSVAFWCNPISGHATLYWYQQILGQGPKLLIQFQNNGVVDDSQLPKDRFSAERLKGVDSTLKIQPAKLEDSAVYLCASSLGLGGYNEQFFGPGTRLTVL.